This T cell receptor beta chain was observed in a study of T cells in Graves' hyperthyroidism and ophthalmopathy. Study results and limitations: The model identified upcoming ophthalmopathy a median approximately six months ahead of onset. Most thyroid clonotypes that were expanded above 0.001 also turned up in blood.

Newly diagnosed hyperthyroidism, duration under 2 months, in patients aged 18 to 65. Investigators excluded patients with uncontrolled infection, other autoimmune disease, pregnancy or lactation. Amplified TCR beta CDR3 regions came from RNA transcripts. RT-PCR in the first round (using the HTBI primer set) targeted the TCR CDR3. One entry per CDR3 protein, called by TCRdb with MiXCR from the multiplex PCR reads. In the table there are over 650,000 distinct CDR3 sequences, less than 20% of which are singletons. This clonotype was observed many times. Its specificity is unknown. Germline V CDR1 and CDR2: MDHEN, SYDVKM. V lost 2 bases to trimming and J lost 3 bases, with 10 bases between them. The CDR3 contains 14 residues.

The rearrangement uses TRBV28 and TRBJ2-5; the D is unclear. This clonotype was sampled from a man aged 18 to 29 with Graves' hyperthyroidism. Sequenced: blood. The CDR3 loop is CASSLSPLEETQYF. The CDR3 nucleotides read TGTGCCAGCAGTTTAAGCCCGTTAGAAGAGACCCAGTACTTC.